This T cell receptor beta chain was profiled in a study of blood T cell repertoires in COVID-19 (dated by TCRdb to the early 2020s). Context from the whole study: Collaborator samples came from the United States, Italy and Spain and covered acute and convalescent phases of COVID-19. Samples were obtained from the ongoing ImmuneRACE study (first 160 participants) and from over 1,000 subjects provided by 6 global collaborators. Nearly every sample came with metadata listing a de-identified subject ID, COVID-19 status, age in years and sex. The material from the prospective study consisted of cDNA or gDNA derived from T cells, B-cell-depleted T cells, or PBMCs. Deeply sampled blood TCRbeta repertoires from subjects exposed to, actively infected with, or recovered from COVID-19 were included in the dataset. Where available, HLA class I and class II types were obtained from metadata supplied by the sample provider rather than from assay-based typing. The repertoires were released in a freely available public database intended as a resource for research on the immune response to SARS-CoV-2. The investigation overall reported the following: The quantity of clinical and demographic metadata differed by source and by participant and was supplied without curation.

In Seattle, one collaborating source enrolled patients while the infection was active and tracked those patients longitudinally over the course of disease. Each collaborating institution followed its own protocols to collect whole blood in K2EDTA tubes. For TCRbeta analysis, collaborator samples were shipped as frozen whole blood, as isolated PBMCs, or as DNA extracted from either sample type. This clone was found a few times. No antigen is known for it. One base away there is no much larger clone; base qualities are not given. TCRbeta CDR3 regions were amplified from genomic DNA using the immunoSEQ Assay, a bias-controlled multiplex PCR. As for the original processing: The number of nucleated cells in each sample was estimated by amplification of reference gene primers within the assay. To quantify the absolute abundance of each unique TCRbeta CDR3 rearrangement, sequence reads were collapsed and filtered. For each sample, productive Simpson clonality was calculated by taking the square root of Simpson's diversity index across productive rearrangements. Imported from immuneACCESS, the table was reduced by TCRdb to in-frame sequences with V and J called. These copies leave out some clones; in studies compared against another copy, an unresolved V gene accounts for under half, and the cause of the remainder is not known. From that table come the V and J calls and clone size; the DNA was used to work out D and trimming. The sample profile shows over 450,000 clones; 89% of them were found once. The ten largest clones capture around 0.92% of the sample.

The germline V gene supplies CDR1 MDHEN and CDR2 SYDVKM. The CDR3 runs 14 residues from the cysteine to the phenylalanine. Only the CDR3 part of the read is kept: 42 bases, read in frame from the first base. V is pruned by 6 bases and J by 1 base, leaving 5 bases of the junction without a gene match. The rearrangement joined TRBV28 to TRBJ1-1; 7 bases in the middle match TRBD1. The clonotype originates from a man aged 18 to 30 with COVID-19, enrolled during active disease. Specimen: peripheral blood. The CDR3 reads as follows: CASSPGTANTEAFF. The DNA sequence is as follows: TGTGCCAGCAGCCCCGGGACAGCGAACACTGAAGCTTTCTTT.